The 17 T cell receptor beta chains given below trace back to one sample, sequenced in a study of monozygotic twins with inflammatory bowel disease. TCRdb reprocessed the 5' RACE reads and keeps a single row for each CDR3 protein, giving no DNA. The specimen's table records around 370,000 distinct CDR3 sequences. Sequences were obtained from blood. These receptor sequences come from a human donor with ulcerative colitis or Crohn's disease, or a healthy co-twin of an affected twin (not recorded which).

CDR3: CASSFGGRNSPLHF. V and J are TRBV7-2 and TRBJ1-6; the D gene TCRdb calls, TRBD1, cannot be checked with no DNA. Germline V CDR1 and CDR2: SGHTA, FQGNSA. This CDR3 comprises 14 residues.

The chain recombines TRBV4-3 with TRBJ2-6; without DNA, the TCRdb call of TRBD2 cannot be checked. The germline CDR1 and CDR2 sequences are LGHNA and YSLEER. This CDR3 region has 18 residues. CDR3 sequence reads: CASSQDTSGVGGANVLTF.

The V gene is TRBV7-9, the J gene TRBJ2-2. The CDR3 extends over 16 amino acids. CDR1 and CDR2 (germline): SEHNR, FQNEAQ (reference sequence). CDR3: CASNSLSVQLTGELFF. Combining the CDR3 with reference TRBV7-9 and TRBJ2-2 gives the whole variable domain DTGVSQNPRHKITKRGQNVTFRCDPISEHNRLYWYRQTLGQGPEFLTYFQNEAQLEKSRLLSDRFSAERPKGSFSTLEIQRTEQGDSAMYLCASNSLSVQLTGELFFGEGSRLTVL.

The rearrangement uses TRBV4-1 and TRBJ1-5; the D call from TCRdb, TRBD1, cannot be confirmed without DNA. Germline V gives CDR1 MGHRA, CDR2 YSYEKL. This CDR3 has 19 residues. The CDR3: CASSPPSPGQGVGNQPQHF.

The chain carries TRBV12-3 or TRBV12-4 and TRBJ2-3; as DNA is missing, the TRBD1 call by TCRdb cannot be tested. The CDR3 is made up of 16 amino acids. The CDR3 loop is CASSLAGGLPGDTQYF.

This chain joins TRBV28 and TRBJ1-5; TCRdb lists TRBD1, though no DNA is available to test this call. The length of the CDR3 is 16 residues. The germline gives CDR1 MDHEN, CDR2 SYDVKM. This chain's CDR3 is CASSSPWTGFNQPQHF.

The V call is TRBV5-1, the J call TRBJ2-1; TCRdb names TRBD1, which stays unverified in the absence of DNA. CDR3 length: 15 residues. CDR1 is SGHRS, CDR2 YFSETQ, per germline. The CDR3 here is CASSSWTGDSNEQFF.

The chain is built from TRBV20-1 and TRBJ2-5; TCRdb's D call of TRBD2 is untestable without DNA. This CDR3 contains 17 residues. CDR1 is DFQATT and CDR2 is SNEGSKA in the germline V gene (reference sequence). CDR3 region: CSAQPGTYGSRQETQYF.

V gene TRBV5-4 combines with J gene TRBJ1-1. CDR3 size: 13 residues. The germline V gene has CDR1 SGHNT and CDR2 YYREEE (reference sequence). The CDR3 spells CASSVDRNTEAFF.

The CDR3 here is CASSPTIGLAGGTDTQYF. V usage is TRBV18 and J usage is TRBJ2-3; the TRBD2 assignment by TCRdb is unverifiable without DNA. The germline V gene has CDR1 KGHSH and CDR2 LQKENI. The CDR3 has 18 residues.

The chain joins TRBV4-1 to TRBJ1-1; the D gene TCRdb calls, TRBD1, cannot be checked with no DNA. The CDR3 totals 15 residues. The germline gives CDR1 MGHRA, CDR2 YSYEKL. The CDR3 spells CASSQGGGRFEKAFF.

The J gene is TRBJ1-2, the V gene TRBV28. The CDR3 extends over 15 amino acids. In germline, CDR1 is MDHEN, CDR2 SYDVKM. The CDR3 reads CASRTGLGGNYGYTF.

J is TRBJ1-1 and V is TRBV20-1; TCRdb outputs TRBD1, but without DNA this stays unchecked. Germline V gives CDR1 DFQATT, CDR2 SNEGSKA (reference sequence). The CDR3 is 17 amino acids. The CDR3 loop reads CSASEGQGRPRGTEAFF.

The CDR3 loop reads CASSQGSLNTEAFF. This chain links TRBV12-3 or TRBV12-4 with TRBJ1-1; the TCRdb D gene call, TRBD1, has no DNA to confirm it. This CDR3 comprises 14 residues.

This chain connects TRBV6-2 or TRBV6-3 to TRBJ1-2. This CDR3 is 14 amino acids long. The germline gives CDR1 MNHEY, CDR2 SVGEGT. CDR3 protein: CASNPTGTNYGYTF.

The chain uses TRBV19 and TRBJ1-1; TCRdb outputs TRBD1, but without DNA this stays unchecked. Germline-derived CDR1 and CDR2 are LNHDA and SQIVND (reference sequence). The CDR3 extends over 17 amino acids. CDR3 residues: CASRGPGKTSENTEAFF.

This rearrangement joins TRBV5-1 to TRBJ2-1; TCRdb lists TRBD2, though no DNA is available to test this call. Germline lookup yields CDR1 SGHRS and CDR2 YFSETQ. The CDR3 extends over 18 amino acids. The CDR3 is CASSQRTSGGSSYNEQFF.